This T cell receptor beta chain was retrieved from a study of control samples from healthy donors and cancer patients. Repertoires were generated with immunoSEQ multiplex PCR, while TCRdb's copy carries only in-frame clones and drops some. This repertoire shows under 450,000 clones, 80% to 95% found once; its top ten account for around 6.4%. This CDR3 comprises 13 residues. Germline-derived CDR1 and CDR2 are SGHRS and YFSETQ. The ends lost 7 bases at V and 3 bases at J; junction bases unmatched: 4. This clonotype was obtained from a man aged 35 to 55 with head and neck cancer. Material for sequencing was PBMCs. The chain joins TRBV5-1 to TRBJ2-5; TRBD1 matches 9 bases. The CDR3 bases are TGCGCCAGCGGGGGACAGGGTGAAGAGACCCAGTACTTC. It codes for CASGGQGEETQYF.